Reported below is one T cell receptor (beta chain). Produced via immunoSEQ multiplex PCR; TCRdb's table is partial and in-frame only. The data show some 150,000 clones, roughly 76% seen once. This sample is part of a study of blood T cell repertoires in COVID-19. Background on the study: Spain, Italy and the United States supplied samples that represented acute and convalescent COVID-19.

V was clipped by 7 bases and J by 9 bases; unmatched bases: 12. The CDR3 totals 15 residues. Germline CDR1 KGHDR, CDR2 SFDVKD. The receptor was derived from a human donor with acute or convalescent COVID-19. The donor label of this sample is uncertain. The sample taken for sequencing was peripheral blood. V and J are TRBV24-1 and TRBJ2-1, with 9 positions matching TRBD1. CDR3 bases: TGTGCCACCAGGGTGGGACAGGGCGACTCGGGTGAGCAGTTCTTC. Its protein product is CATRVGQGDSGEQFF.